This TCR beta chain was obtained from a study of T-cell reconstitution after alpha-beta-depleted transplantation in children (dated by TCRdb to 2016 to 2017). Context from the whole study: Using TCR repertoire profiling, the study followed T-cell immune reconstitution in a quantitative way in children after TCRalphabeta/CD19-depleted allogeneic hematopoietic cell transplantation. Broader findings and caveats from the paper: The frequencies of hyperexpanded clones fell over the following months, and after one year, T-cell counts and TCRbeta diversity were mostly attributed to newly produced T cells. Apparently early alphabetaT-cell count recovery about two months after transplant reportedly relied on only several hundred rapidly expanded clones derived from non-depleted graft cells. The high TCRbeta diversity at day 60 in some patients was ascribed to recipient T cells and intrathymic progenitors that had survived conditioning.

The CDR3 runs 13 residues from the cysteine to the phenylalanine. Just CDR3 DNA is preserved here, 39 bases in frame from base 1. V loses 5 bases of germline sequence and J loses 7 bases, and the interval between the two ends is 12 bases. CDR1 and CDR2 are drawn from the germline V gene: MNHEY, SVGEGT. Interpreted using the paper, the treatment or condition label stands for: allogeneic hematopoietic cell transplantation with graft depleted of TCRalphabeta T cells and CD19 B cells. TCRalphabeta/CD19-depleted allogeneic hematopoietic cell grafts were given to the transplant recipients, all of whom were children. Remarks on this clonotype: What antigen it recognizes has not been identified. One base away there is no much larger clone; base qualities are not given.

The library was made by PCR. The sequencing machine was an Illumina HiSeq 2500. To normalize quantification of the TCRbeta repertoire, the TCR libraries were built with molecular barcoding that relied on unique molecular identifiers. TCRdb reprocessing: public reads trimmed at Q25 with fastp, clones called with MiXCR, in-frame beta chains kept. Duplicate CDR3 protein sequences are folded into a single record with the most common DNA and genes. A total of about 420,000 distinct CDR3 sequences appear in this sample, 15% to 20% of them only once. The leading ten clones occupy under 30% of the sample. This TCR was recovered from a boy younger than two who had a stem cell transplant for Wiskott-Aldrich syndrome, so the T cells may come from the graft donor. The source was PBMCs, mostly from graft donor cells, collected 360 days after TCRalphabeta/CD19-depleted stem cell transplant. The chain is made from TRBV6-2 or TRBV6-3 and TRBJ2-1; the D gene is perhaps TRBD2, on 6 matching bases. The CDR3 in this case is CASSRLERNEQFF. In nucleotide form, the sequence is TGTGCCAGCAGTCGACTAGAAAGGAATGAGCAGTTCTTC.